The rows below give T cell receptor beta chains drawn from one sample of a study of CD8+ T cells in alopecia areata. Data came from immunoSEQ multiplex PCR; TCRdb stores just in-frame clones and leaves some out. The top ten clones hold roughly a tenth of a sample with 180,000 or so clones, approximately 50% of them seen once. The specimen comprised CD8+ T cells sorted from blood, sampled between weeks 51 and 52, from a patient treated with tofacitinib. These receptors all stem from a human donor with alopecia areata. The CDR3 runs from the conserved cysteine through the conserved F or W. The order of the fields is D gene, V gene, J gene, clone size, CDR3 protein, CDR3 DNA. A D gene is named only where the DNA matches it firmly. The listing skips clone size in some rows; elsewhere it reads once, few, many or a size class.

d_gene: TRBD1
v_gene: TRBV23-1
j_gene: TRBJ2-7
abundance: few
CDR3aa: CASSHLGTGRYEQYF
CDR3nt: TGCGCCAGCAGTCACCTCGGGACAGGGCGGTACGAGCAGTACTTC

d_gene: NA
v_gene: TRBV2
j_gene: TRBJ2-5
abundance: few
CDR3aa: CASRRGGGGQETQYF
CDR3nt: TGTGCCAGCAGACGCGGCGGTGGCGGTCAAGAGACCCAGTACTTC

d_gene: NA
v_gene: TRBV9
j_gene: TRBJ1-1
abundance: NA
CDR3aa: CASSVIPTDNTEAFF
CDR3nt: TGTGCCAGCAGCGTCATACCGACAGATAACACTGAAGCTTTCTTT

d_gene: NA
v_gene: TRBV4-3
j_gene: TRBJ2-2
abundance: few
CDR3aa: CASSQEGEGDTGELFF
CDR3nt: TGCGCCAGCAGCCAAGAAGGGGAAGGGGACACCGGGGAGCTGTTTTTT

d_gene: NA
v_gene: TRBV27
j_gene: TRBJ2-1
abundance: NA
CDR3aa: CASSFGYEQFF
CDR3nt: TGTGCCAGCAGTTTTGGGTATGAGCAGTTCTTC

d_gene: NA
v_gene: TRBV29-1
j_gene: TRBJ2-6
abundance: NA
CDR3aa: CSVEGSGANVLTF
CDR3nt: TGCAGCGTTGAGGGTTCTGGGGCCAACGTCCTGACTTTC

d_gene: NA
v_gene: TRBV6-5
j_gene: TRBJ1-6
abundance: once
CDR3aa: CASSYLSDSPLHF
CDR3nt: TGTGCCAGCAGTTACCTGTCCGATTCACCCCTCCACTTT

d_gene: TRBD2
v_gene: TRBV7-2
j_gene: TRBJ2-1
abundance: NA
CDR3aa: CASSLAGQRASGAEQFF
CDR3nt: TGTGCCAGCAGCTTAGCCGGCCAGCGGGCTAGCGGGGCTGAGCAGTTCTTC

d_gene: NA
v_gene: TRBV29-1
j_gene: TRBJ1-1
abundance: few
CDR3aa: CSVIRNTEAFF
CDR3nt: TGCAGCGTTATCAGGAACACTGAAGCTTTCTTT

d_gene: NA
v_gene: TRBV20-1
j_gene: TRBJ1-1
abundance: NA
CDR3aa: CSANDRAF
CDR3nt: TGCAGTGCTAACGACCGGGCGTTT

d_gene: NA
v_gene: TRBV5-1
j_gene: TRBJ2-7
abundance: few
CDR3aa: CASSLDRREYEQYF
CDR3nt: TGCGCCAGCAGCTTGGACCGTCGGGAGTACGAGCAGTACTTC

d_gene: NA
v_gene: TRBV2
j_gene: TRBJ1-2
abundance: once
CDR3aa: CASTELRPGDYYGYTF
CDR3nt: TGTGCCAGCACCGAGCTTCGTCCAGGCGACTACTATGGCTACACCTTC

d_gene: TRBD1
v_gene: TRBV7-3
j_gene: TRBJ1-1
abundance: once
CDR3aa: CASSLPDRWVRKENTEAFF
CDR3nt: TGTGCCAGCAGCTTACCGGACAGGTGGGTTCGGAAGGAGAACACTGAAGCTTTCTTT

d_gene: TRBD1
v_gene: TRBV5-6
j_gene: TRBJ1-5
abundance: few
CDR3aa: CASSVRQGRYSNQPQHF
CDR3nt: TGTGCCAGCAGCGTACGACAGGGACGCTATAGCAATCAGCCCCAGCATTTT

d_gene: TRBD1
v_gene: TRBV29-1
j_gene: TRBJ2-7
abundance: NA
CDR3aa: CSAGGTGTGRNEQYF
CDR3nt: TGCAGCGCTGGGGGAACCGGGACAGGGAGGAACGAGCAGTACTTC

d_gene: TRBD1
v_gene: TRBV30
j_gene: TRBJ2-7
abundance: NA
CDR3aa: CAWSDGQGPSYEQYF
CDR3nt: TGTGCCTGGAGTGATGGACAGGGGCCCTCCTACGAGCAGTACTTC

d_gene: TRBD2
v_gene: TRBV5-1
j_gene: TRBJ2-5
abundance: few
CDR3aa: CASSPLAGGETQYF
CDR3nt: TGCGCCAGCAGCCCCCTAGCGGGGGGAGAGACCCAGTACTTC

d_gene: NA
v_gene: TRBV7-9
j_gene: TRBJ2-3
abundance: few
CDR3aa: CASSPGARQSDTQYF
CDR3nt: TGTGCCAGCAGCCCAGGAGCTCGGCAGTCAGATACGCAGTATTTT

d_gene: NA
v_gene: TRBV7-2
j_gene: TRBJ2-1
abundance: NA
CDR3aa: CASSLSGTSYNEQFF
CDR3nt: TGTGCCAGCAGCCTCTCTGGTACGTCCTACAATGAGCAGTTCTTC

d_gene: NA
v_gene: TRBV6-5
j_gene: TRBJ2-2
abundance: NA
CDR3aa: CASRDRTNTGELFF
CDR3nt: TGTGCCAGCAGAGACAGGACGAACACCGGGGAGCTGTTTTTT

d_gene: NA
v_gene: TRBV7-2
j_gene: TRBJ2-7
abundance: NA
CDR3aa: CASSRPLGTVEQYF
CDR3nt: TGTGCCAGCAGCCGGCCCCTCGGGACGGTCGAGCAGTACTTC

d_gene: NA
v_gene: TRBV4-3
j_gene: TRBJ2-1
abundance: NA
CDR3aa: CASSQAGEFLNEQFF
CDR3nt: TGCGCCAGCAGCCAAGCAGGGGAATTTCTCAATGAGCAGTTCTTC

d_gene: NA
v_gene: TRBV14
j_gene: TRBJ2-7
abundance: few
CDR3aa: CASSRDFGYEQYF
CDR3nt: TGTGCCAGCAGCCGCGATTTCGGTTACGAGCAGTACTTC

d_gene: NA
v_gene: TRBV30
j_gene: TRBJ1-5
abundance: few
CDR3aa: CAWSTRGGRQPQHF
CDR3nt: TGTGCCTGGAGTACCCGGGGTGGCCGGCAGCCCCAGCATTTT

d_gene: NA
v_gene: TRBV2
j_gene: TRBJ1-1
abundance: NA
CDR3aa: CASRAEEYTEAFF
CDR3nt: TGTGCCAGCAGGGCTGAAGAGTACACTGAAGCTTTCTTT

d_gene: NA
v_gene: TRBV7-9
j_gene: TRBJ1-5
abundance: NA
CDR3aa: CASSVDSIQPQHF
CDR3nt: TGTGCCAGCAGCGTAGACAGTATTCAGCCCCAGCATTTT

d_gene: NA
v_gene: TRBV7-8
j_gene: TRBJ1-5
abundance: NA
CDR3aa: CASSLANQPQHF
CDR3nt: TGTGCCAGCAGCTTAGCGAATCAGCCCCAGCATTTT

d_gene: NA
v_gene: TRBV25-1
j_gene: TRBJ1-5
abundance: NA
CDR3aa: CASSEWQWGGNQPQHF
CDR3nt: TGTGCCAGCAGTGAATGGCAATGGGGGGGCAATCAGCCCCAGCATTTT

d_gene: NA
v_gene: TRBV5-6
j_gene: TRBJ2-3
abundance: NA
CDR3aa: CASSDVGGPADTQYF
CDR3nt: TGTGCCAGCAGCGACGTGGGGGGCCCCGCAGATACGCAGTATTTT

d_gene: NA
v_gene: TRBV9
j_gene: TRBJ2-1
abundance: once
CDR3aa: CASSTRTYNEQFF
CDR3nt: TGTGCCAGCAGCACCCGGACCTACAATGAGCAGTTCTTC

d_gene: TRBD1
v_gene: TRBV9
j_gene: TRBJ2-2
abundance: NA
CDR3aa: CASSFYGTGAFPGELFF
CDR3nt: TGTGCCAGCAGCTTTTATGGGACAGGGGCCTTCCCCGGGGAGCTGTTTTTT

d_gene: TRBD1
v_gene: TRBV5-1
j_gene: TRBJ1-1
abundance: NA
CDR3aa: CASSADRDTEAFF
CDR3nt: TGCGCCAGCAGCGCGGACAGGGACACTGAAGCTTTCTTT

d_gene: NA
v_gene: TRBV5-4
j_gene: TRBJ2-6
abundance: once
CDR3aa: CASSFDSSGANVLTF
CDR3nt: TGTGCCAGCAGCTTCGATAGCTCTGGGGCCAACGTCCTGACTTTC

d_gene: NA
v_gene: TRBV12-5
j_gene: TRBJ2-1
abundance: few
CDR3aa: CASGLVSYNEQFF
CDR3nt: TGTGCTAGTGGTTTGGTCAGCTACAATGAGCAGTTCTTC

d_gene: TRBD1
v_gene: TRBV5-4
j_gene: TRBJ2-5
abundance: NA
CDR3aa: CASSRKTGEETQYF
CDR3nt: TGTGCCAGCAGCCGTAAGACAGGGGAAGAGACCCAGTACTTC

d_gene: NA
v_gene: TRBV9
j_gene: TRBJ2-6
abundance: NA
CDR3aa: CASSASAGPSSGANVLTF
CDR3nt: TGTGCCAGCAGCGCCTCGGCAGGGCCAAGCTCTGGGGCCAACGTCCTGACTTTC

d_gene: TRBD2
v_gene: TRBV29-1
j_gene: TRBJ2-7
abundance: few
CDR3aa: CSVTGGGSYEQYF
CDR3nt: TGCAGCGTGACTGGCGGGGGCTCCTACGAGCAGTACTTC

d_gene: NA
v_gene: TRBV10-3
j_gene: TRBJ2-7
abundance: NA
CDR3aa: CAISDVNEQYF
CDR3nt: TGTGCCATCAGTGATGTGAACGAGCAGTACTTC

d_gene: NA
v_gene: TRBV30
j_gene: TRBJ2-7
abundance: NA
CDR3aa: CASAGAGYEQYF
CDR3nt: TGTGCCTCGGCGGGGGCTGGCTACGAGCAGTACTTC

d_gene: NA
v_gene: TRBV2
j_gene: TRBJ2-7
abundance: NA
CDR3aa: CASKDGLEQYF
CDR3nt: TGTGCCAGCAAGGACGGTCTCGAGCAGTACTTC

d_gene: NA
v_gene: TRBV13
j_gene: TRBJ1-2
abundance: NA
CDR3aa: CASSPGALANYGYTF
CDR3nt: TGTGCCAGCAGCCCTGGCGCTCTTGCTAACTATGGCTACACCTTC

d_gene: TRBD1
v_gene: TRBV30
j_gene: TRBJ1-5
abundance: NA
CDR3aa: CAWSGRDRPNQPQHF
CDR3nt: TGTGCCTGGAGTGGCCGGGACAGACCCAATCAGCCCCAGCATTTT

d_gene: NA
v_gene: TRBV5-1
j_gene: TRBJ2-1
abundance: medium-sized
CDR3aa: CASSLKRDSSYNEQFF
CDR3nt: TGCGCCAGCAGCTTGAAGCGCGATAGCTCCTACAATGAGCAGTTCTTC

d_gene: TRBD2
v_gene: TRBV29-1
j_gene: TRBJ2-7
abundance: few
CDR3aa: CSVRTTSSSSYEQYF
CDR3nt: TGCAGCGTGAGGACGACTAGCTCCTCGTCCTACGAGCAGTACTTC

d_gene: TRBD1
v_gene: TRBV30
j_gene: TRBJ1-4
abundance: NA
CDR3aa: CAWSTGTNEKLFF
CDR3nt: TGTGCCTGGTCGACAGGGACTAATGAAAAACTGTTTTTT

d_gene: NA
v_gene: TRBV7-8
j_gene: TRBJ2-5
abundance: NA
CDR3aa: CASTAMSRGRQETQYF
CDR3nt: TGTGCCAGCACCGCCATGTCGAGGGGCCGGCAAGAGACCCAGTACTTC

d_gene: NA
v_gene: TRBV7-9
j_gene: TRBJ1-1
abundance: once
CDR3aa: CASTLGTENTEAFF
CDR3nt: TGTGCCAGCACCTTGGGAACAGAGAACACTGAAGCTTTCTTT

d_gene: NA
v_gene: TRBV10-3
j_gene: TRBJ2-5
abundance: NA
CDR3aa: CAISEEWSETQYF
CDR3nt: TGTGCCATCAGTGAGGAGTGGTCGGAGACCCAGTACTTC

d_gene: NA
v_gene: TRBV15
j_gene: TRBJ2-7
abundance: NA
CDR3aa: CATSRDESGYEQYF
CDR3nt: TGTGCCACCAGCAGAGATGAATCGGGCTACGAGCAGTACTTC

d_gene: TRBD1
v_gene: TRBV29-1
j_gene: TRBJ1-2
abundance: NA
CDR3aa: CSLDPGQGFDGYTF
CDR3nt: TGCAGCCTCGACCCGGGACAGGGGTTTGATGGCTACACCTTC

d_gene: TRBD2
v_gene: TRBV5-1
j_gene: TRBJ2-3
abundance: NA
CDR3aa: CASSLESGLAADTQYF
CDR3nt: TGCGCCAGCAGCTTGGAGTCGGGACTAGCGGCAGATACGCAGTATTTT

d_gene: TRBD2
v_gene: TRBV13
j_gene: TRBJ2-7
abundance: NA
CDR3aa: CASSPGKRGDSYEQYF
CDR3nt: TGTGCCAGCAGTCCGGGAAAGCGGGGGGATTCCTACGAGCAGTACTTC

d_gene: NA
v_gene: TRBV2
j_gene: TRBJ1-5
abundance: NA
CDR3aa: CASSERTEDQPQHF
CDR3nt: TGTGCCAGCAGTGAGAGGACAGAGGATCAGCCCCAGCATTTT

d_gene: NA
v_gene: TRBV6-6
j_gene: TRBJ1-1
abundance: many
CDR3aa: CASRDKWGGPDTEAFF
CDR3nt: TGTGCCAGCAGAGATAAGTGGGGGGGCCCTGATACTGAAGCTTTCTTT

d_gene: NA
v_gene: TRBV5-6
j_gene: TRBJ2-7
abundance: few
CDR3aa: CASSLGGDYEQYF
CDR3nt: TGTGCCAGCAGTTTGGGGGGAGACTACGAGCAGTACTTC

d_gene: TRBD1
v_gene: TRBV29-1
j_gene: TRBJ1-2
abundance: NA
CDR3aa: CSVASSGGHYGYTF
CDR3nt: TGCAGCGTGGCAAGCTCAGGGGGCCACTATGGCTACACCTTC

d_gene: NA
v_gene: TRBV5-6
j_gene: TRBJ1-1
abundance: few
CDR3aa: CASSLARGWGSAFF
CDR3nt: TGTGCCAGCAGCTTGGCCCGGGGATGGGGGAGCGCTTTCTTT